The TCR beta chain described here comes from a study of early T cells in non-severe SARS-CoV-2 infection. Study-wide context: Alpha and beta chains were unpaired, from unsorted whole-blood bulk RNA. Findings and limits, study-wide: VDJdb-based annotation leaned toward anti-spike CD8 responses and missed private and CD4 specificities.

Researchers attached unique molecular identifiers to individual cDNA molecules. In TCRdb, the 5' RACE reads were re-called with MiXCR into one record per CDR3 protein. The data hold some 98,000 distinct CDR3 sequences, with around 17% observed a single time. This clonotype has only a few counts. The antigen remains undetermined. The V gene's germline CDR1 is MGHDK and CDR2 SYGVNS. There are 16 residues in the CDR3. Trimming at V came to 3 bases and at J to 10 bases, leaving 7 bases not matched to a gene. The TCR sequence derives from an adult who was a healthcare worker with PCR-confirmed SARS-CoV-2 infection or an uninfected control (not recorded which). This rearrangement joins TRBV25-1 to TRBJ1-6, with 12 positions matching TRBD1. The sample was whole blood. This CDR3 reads CASSDSGTGGDSPLHF. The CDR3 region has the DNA TGTGCCAGCAGTGACTCTGGGACAGGGGGCGACTCACCCCTCCACTTT.